Each of the 13 T cell receptor beta chains below was sequenced from the same sample in a study of blood T cell repertoires in COVID-19. Repertoires were generated with immunoSEQ multiplex PCR, while TCRdb's copy carries only in-frame clones and drops some. The sample contains about 190,000 clones, 84% of which appear only once. Material: peripheral blood. All receptors derive from a man aged 25-45 years with active or convalescent COVID-19.

This clone was found many times. V usage is TRBV21-1 and J usage is TRBJ1-1; TRBD1 was called by the table and not checked on the DNA. TRBV21-1 counts as a pseudogene. The CDR3 sequence is 16 residues long. CDR3 coding DNA: TGTGCCAGCAGCAAAGAACAAGGACACCTGAACACTGAAGCTTTCTTT. Residues: CASSKEQGHLNTEAFF.

The rearrangement uses TRBV19 and TRBJ2-1; D might be TRBD1 (6 bases). Germline V gene data show CDR1 as LNHDA and CDR2 as SQIVND (reference sequence). CDR3 size: 12 residues. Trimming pared 9 bases from V and 7 bases from J, leaving 13 bases between. The CDR3 DNA follows: TGTGCCAGCCAGGGGCAGGAGAATGAGCAGTTCTTC. Protein sequence: CASQGQENEQFF.

The rearrangement joins TRBV9 to TRBJ2-1; 7 bases fit TRBD1. The V gene's germline CDR1 is SGDLS and CDR2 YYNGEE. The J segment lost 6 bases and the V segment lost 3 bases, leaving 3 bases of the junction unmatched. The CDR3 has 13 residues. CDR3 DNA: TGTGCCAGCAGCGGACCAGGGGGCAATGAGCAGTTCTTC. Its protein is CASSGPGGNEQFF. The full variable domain, rest sourced from reference TRBV9 and TRBJ2-1, is DSGVTQTPKHLITATGQRVTLRCSPRSGDLSVYWYQQSLDQGLQFLIQYYNGEERAKGNILERFSAQQFPDLHSELNLSSLELGDSALYFCASSGPGGNEQFFGPGTRLTVL.

This sequence joins TRBV2 and TRBJ1-3, with D unresolved. The length of the CDR3 is 13 residues. Germline lookup yields CDR1 SNHLY and CDR2 FYNNEI. V lost 6 bases, J lost 9 bases, and 15 bases lay in between. The CDR3 loop reads CASSFGLESTIYF. As DNA, the CDR3 is TGTGCCAGCAGCTTCGGACTCGAAAGCACCATATATTTT.

The V call is TRBV18, the J call TRBJ2-7; D is possibly TRBD2 (5 bases). The CDR3 sequence is 14 residues long. Trimming removed 2 bases from V and 0 bases from J, with 8 bases in between. Per germline, CDR1 KGHSH and CDR2 LQKENI. The CDR3 DNA is TGTGCCAGCTCACCAGCTCGGGGCTCCTACGAGCAGTACGTC. As protein: CASSPARGSYEQYV.

This chain uses TRBV5-1 with TRBJ2-4; no reliable D call. In germline, CDR1 is SGHRS, CDR2 YFSETQ. The CDR3 spans 14 residues. The V end was cut by 1 base, the J end by 4 bases, with 9 bases between. CDR3 in DNA: TGCGCCAGCAGCTTGACAGCCGGAAAAAACATTCAGTACTTC. Its translation: CASSLTAGKNIQYF.

The chain joins TRBV28 to TRBJ1-2, with 7 positions matching TRBD1. The CDR3 runs 13 residues. Germline lookup yields CDR1 MDHEN and CDR2 SYDVKM. The junction had 7 bases not matched to a gene; V was cut back by 6 bases and J by 6 bases. CDR3 residues: CASSPDRDHGYTF. The CDR3 DNA reads as TGTGCCAGCAGCCCAGACAGGGACCATGGCTACACCTTC.

This clone turned up a few times. The V gene is TRBV6-5, the J gene TRBJ1-4; 11 nucleotides align to TRBD1. The germline V gene has CDR1 MNHEY and CDR2 SVGAGI. There are 14 residues in the CDR3. Unmatched junction bases numbered 4, after V lost 5 bases and J lost 8 bases. The CDR3 sequence: CASSKGQGGEKLFF. CDR3 bases: TGTGCCAGCAGTAAGGGACAGGGGGGAGAAAAACTGTTTTTT.

This chain uses TRBV7-9 with TRBJ2-5, with 8 bases fitting TRBD2. The germline V gene encodes CDR1 SEHNR and CDR2 FQNEAQ (reference sequence). The CDR3 runs 16 residues. V dropped 4 bases and J dropped 3; count of bases not matched to a gene: 10. The CDR3 DNA reads as TGTGCCAGCAGCTCGTCGGTTATAGCGGGGAAAGAGACCCAGTACTTC. It is translated as CASSSSVIAGKETQYF.

The genes are TRBV19 and TRBJ2-5; D possibly corresponds to TRBD1 (6 bases). Trimming shortened V by 5 bases and J by 5 bases, and 9 bases separated the two germline ends. This CDR3 has 12 amino acids. Germline V gene data show CDR1 as LNHDA and CDR2 as SQIVND (reference sequence). In DNA form, the CDR3 reads TGTGCCAGTAGTCAGGGGACCGAGACCCAGTACTTC. Encoded protein: CASSQGTETQYF.

This clone has more than one count but fewer than ten. The chain carries TRBV7-6 and TRBJ2-2, with D possibly being TRBD2 (6 bases). Trimming removed 2 bases from V and 1 base from J, with 23 bases in between. The CDR3 is made up of 20 amino acids. Per germline, CDR1 SGHVS and CDR2 FNYEAQ. The CDR3, as DNA: TGTGCCAGCAGCTTAAGTTTCGGGACCTCTAGCGCCAAGAACACCGGGGAGCTGTTTTTT. Amino acids: CASSLSFGTSSAKNTGELFF.

The chain has TRBV27 and TRBJ1-1; 7 positions agree with TRBD1. The germline V gene encodes CDR1 MNHEY and CDR2 SMNVEV (reference sequence). The CDR3 loop spans 14 amino acids. The J segment lost 2 bases and the V segment lost 4 bases, leaving 4 bases of the junction unmatched. CDR3 amino acids: CASSSRQGNTEAFF. The CDR3 DNA reads TGTGCCAGCAGTTCGAGACAGGGCAACACTGAAGCTTTCTTT.

V gene TRBV6-1 combines with J gene TRBJ2-7, with TRBD1 identical over 9 bases. The V gene's germline CDR1 is MNHNS and CDR2 SASEGT. This CDR3 region has 15 residues. Losses at the gene ends were 1 base for V and 3 bases for J; bases not matched to a gene: 4. The CDR3 spells CASSEEETGGYEQYF. The CDR3 nucleotides are TGTGCCAGCAGTGAAGAGGAGACAGGGGGCTACGAGCAGTACTTC.